The T cell receptor beta chain described here comes from a study of T cells in Graves' hyperthyroidism and ophthalmopathy. Study-wide results and limits: In the analysis, a 13 V-J model separated ophthalmopathy from stable hyperthyroidism.

The TCR beta CDR3 regions underwent amplification using RNA transcripts as the source. The HTBI set primed first-round TCR CDR3 RT-PCR. In TCRdb, the multiplex PCR reads were re-called with MiXCR into one record per CDR3 protein. This sample carries 300,000 to 400,000 distinct CDR3 sequences, approximately 18% of them seen once, and the ten largest clones take 45% to 55%. On this clonotype itself: What it recognizes is unknown.

Patients counted as stable if ophthalmopathy did not develop within 18 months. An approximately 10 ml volume of fresh peripheral blood provided the PBMCs. Source material: blood. The clonotype was recovered from a woman between 45 and 60 years old with Graves' hyperthyroidism.

The CDR3 DNA reads TGTGCCAGCAACTCGGGTGGGGCAGGCTACACCTTC. Translation gives CASNSGGAGYTF. J is TRBJ1-2 and V is TRBV12-3 or TRBV12-4, with D perhaps TRBD1 (5 bases). V gave up 7 bases and J gave up 8 bases, with 14 bases separating them. This CDR3 is 12 amino acids long.